This is a list of T cell receptor beta chains from one sample in a study of T cells in Graves' hyperthyroidism and ophthalmopathy. TCRdb called the multiplex PCR reads again in MiXCR, with one record for every CDR3 protein. The sample shows 300,000 to 350,000 distinct CDR3 sequences, 15% to 20% of them seen only once. Sequencing was performed on blood. The receptors originated from a woman aged 45 to 65 with Graves' hyperthyroidism. The CDR3 runs from the conserved cysteine through the conserved F or W. Each record gives: J gene, D gene, clone size, V gene, CDR3 DNA, CDR3 protein. A D gene is named only where the DNA matches it firmly. Clone sizes are given selectively: once, few, many, or a class where the clone is expanded.

>TRBJ1-2|-|-|TRBV5-6
TGTGCCAGCACCGAAGTGATCAGGGAATGGGACTATGGCTACACCTTC
CASTEVIREWDYGYTF
>TRBJ1-1|-|few|TRBV4-1
TGCGCCAGCAGCCACCCAGGCAGGAACACTGAAGCTTTCTTT
CASSHPGRNTEAFF
>TRBJ2-5|TRBD2|-|TRBV10-1
TGCGCCAGCAGTAAAGGGGGACTAGGGGAAGAGACCCAGTACTTC
CASSKGGLGEETQYF
>TRBJ2-2|TRBD1|-|TRBV12-3/TRBV12-4
TGTGCCAGCAGTTTATGGACAGGGGGAAGAAACACCGGGGAGCTGTTTTTT
CASSLWTGGRNTGELFF
>TRBJ2-1|TRBD1|-|TRBV9
TGTGCCAGCAGCGGCCAAGACAGGGGTCCTGAATCCCTTATCTATGAGCAGTTCTTC
CASSGQDRGPESLIYEQFF
>TRBJ2-7|TRBD1|-|TRBV5-6
TGTGCCAGCAGCTTTGGGACAGGGTCCGAGCAGTACTTC
CASSFGTGSEQYF
>TRBJ2-3|TRBD2|-|TRBV19
TGTGCCAGTTCGGGAGGCATCCAAGGAAGTACAGATACGCAGTATTTT
CASSGGIQGSTDTQYF
>TRBJ1-2|-|few|TRBV2
TGTGCCAGCACTTCCACTCCGCCAGATGGCTACACCTTC
CASTSTPPDGYTF
>TRBJ2-7|-|-|TRBV10-2
TGCGCCAGCAGTGCGGTCGCGGACCTGATCTCCTACGAGCAGTACTTC
CASSAVADLISYEQYF
>TRBJ1-6|-|-|TRBV19
TGTGCCAGTAGTATAGCACAGAGTTCACCCCTCCACTTT
CASSIAQSSPLHF
>TRBJ2-6|-|many|TRBV12-3/TRBV12-4
TGTGCCAGCAGGGGGGGCGCTGGGGCCAACGTCCTGACTTTC
CASRGGAGANVLTF
>TRBJ2-2|TRBD2|-|TRBV29-1
TGCAGCGCCGGACTAGACGCCGGGGAGCTGTTTTTT
CSAGLDAGELFF
>TRBJ1-4|-|-|TRBV7-3
TGTGCCAGCAGCTTAACTCCCGGGCCGGGTGAAAAACTGTTTTTT
CASSLTPGPGEKLFF
>TRBJ1-1|-|many|TRBV11-1
TGTGCCAGCAGCCATGGAGTTTGGGGGGCAGGCACTGAAGCTTTCTTT
CASSHGVWGAGTEAFF
>TRBJ2-2|TRBD2|many|TRBV7-9
TGTGCCAGCAGGCCTCTAGCGGGCACCGGGGAGCTGTTTTTT
CASRPLAGTGELFF
>TRBJ2-3|-|many|TRBV20-1
TGCAGTGGGAACAGGGAAGGGGTGGGAGATACGCAGTATTTT
CSGNREGVGDTQYF
>TRBJ1-4|-|-|TRBV6-1
TGTGCCACCGGAGGAGCAACTAATGAAAAACTGTTTTTT
CATGGATNEKLFF
>TRBJ1-1|-|-|TRBV2
TGTGCCAGCAGGGAAGACAGGACGGGGCCTTTATGGGCTTTCTTT
CASREDRTGPLWAFF
>TRBJ2-1|-|few|TRBV12-3/TRBV12-4
TGTGCCAGCAGTTTCCGGGCAGTTTACAATGAGCAGTTCTTC
CASSFRAVYNEQFF
>TRBJ1-1|-|-|TRBV7-6
TGTGCCAGCAGCCCCCTGGGGGGGGTAACCACTGAAGCTTTCTTT
CASSPLGGVTTEAFF
>TRBJ1-5|-|-|TRBV9
TGTGCCAGCAGCCCCTCGGGGGCCGGCAATCAGCCCCAGCATTTT
CASSPSGAGNQPQHF
>TRBJ1-1|-|many|TRBV20-1
TGCAGTGCAGGAGGGAACACTGAAGCTTTCTTT
CSAGGNTEAFF
>TRBJ2-7|-|-|TRBV29-1
TGCAGCGTTGAAATCGATCGTAACTCCTACGAGCAGTACTTC
CSVEIDRNSYEQYF
>TRBJ2-1|-|-|TRBV20-1
TGCAGTGCTAGAGACATTGGGACCATAGGTAATGAGCAGTTCTTC
CSARDIGTIGNEQFF
>TRBJ1-6|TRBD1|once|TRBV2
TGTGCCAGCAGCGACCCGGGACAGGAGTTTAATTCACCCCTCCACTTT
CASSDPGQEFNSPLHF
>TRBJ2-1|TRBD2|-|TRBV20-1
TGCAGTGCTAGGCCCGGACTAGTAGGAGAGCAGTTCTTC
CSARPGLVGEQFF
>TRBJ2-7|TRBD1|-|TRBV29-1
TGCAGCGTTGGGAAGGGGCAGGGGGCTTATAACGAGCAGTACTTC
CSVGKGQGAYNEQYF
>TRBJ2-5|TRBD1|-|TRBV25-1
TGTGCCAGCAGTGCGCCGGACAGGGTCGCTGAGACCCAGTACTTC
CASSAPDRVAETQYF
>TRBJ1-2|-|many|TRBV6-1
TGTGCCAGCAGTGGTTGGACAGCTGAGGACTATGGCTACACCTTC
CASSGWTAEDYGYTF
>TRBJ2-1|TRBD2|-|TRBV27
TGTGCCAGTAAGCGGGAGGGCCATGAGCAGTTCTTC
CASKREGHEQFF
>TRBJ1-5|-|-|TRBV5-4
TGTGCCAGCAGCTCACGGCCAGGGAATCAGCCCCAGCATTTT
CASSSRPGNQPQHF
>TRBJ2-2|-|once|TRBV3-1
TGTGCCAGCAGGTATGGAGGAAACACCGGGGAGCTGTTTTTT
CASRYGGNTGELFF
>TRBJ1-2|-|few|TRBV28
TGTGCCAGCAGTTTATACCCAGCCTATGGCTACACCTTC
CASSLYPAYGYTF
>TRBJ2-5|-|few|TRBV15
TGTGCCACCAGCAGAGATCGTGGAGAGACCCAGTACTTC
CATSRDRGETQYF
>TRBJ2-1|-|many|TRBV28
TGTGCCAGCAGTCCCCTTATGTTGGATGAGCAGTTCTTC
CASSPLMLDEQFF
>TRBJ1-5|-|-|TRBV4-1
TGCGCCAGCAGCCAAGTTGGTCTGCCTAATCAGCCCCAGCATTTT
CASSQVGLPNQPQHF
>TRBJ2-7|TRBD1|-|TRBV18
TGTGCCAGCTCACCGGGACAGGGCGACGAGCCGTACTTC
CASSPGQGDEPYF
>TRBJ2-3|TRBD2|many|TRBV28
TGTGCCAGCAGTGCGACGGCGGGAGTAGGCTCAGATACGCAGTATTTT
CASSATAGVGSDTQYF
>TRBJ2-5|TRBD1|many|TRBV6-2/TRBV6-3
TGTGCCAGCAGTTTCGCCGACAGGGGAGGAGAGACCCAGTACTTC
CASSFADRGGETQYF
>TRBJ2-5|-|-|TRBV7-3
TGTGCCAGCAGCTTAGGCGGAGGGGTGATGGAGACCCAGTACTTC
CASSLGGGVMETQYF
>TRBJ1-4|TRBD1|many|TRBV28
TGTGCCAGCAGTCTCCGGGACAGGGGGGCAACTAATGAAAAACTGTTTTTT
CASSLRDRGATNEKLFF
>TRBJ2-7|TRBD2|-|TRBV27
TGTGCCAGCAGTCCGATCGGACTAGCGGCTACCGCAGACGAGCAGTACTTC
CASSPIGLAATADEQYF
>TRBJ2-5|-|many|TRBV30
TGTGCCTGGAGATCTGGGGGGCGAGTTGTGGGGACCCAGTACTTC
CAWRSGGRVVGTQYF
>TRBJ1-1|-|-|TRBV19
TGTGCCAGCCGGGGGGCAGAAAGGAACACTGAAGCTTTCTTT
CASRGAERNTEAFF
>TRBJ2-3|-|-|TRBV5-1
TGCGTCAGCAGATCAAGCCCAGCTATGACAGATACGCAGTATTTT
CVSRSSPAMTDTQYF
>TRBJ2-5|-|-|TRBV11-2
TGTGCCAGCAGCCACGATCCGGGGACATCTCAAATAGAGACCCAGTACTTC
CASSHDPGTSQIETQYF
>TRBJ1-1|-|once|TRBV6-2/TRBV6-3
TGTGCCAGCAGTCGGGTTGGGGGGGCTACAAACACTGAAGCTTTCTTT
CASSRVGGATNTEAFF
>TRBJ2-7|TRBD2|few|TRBV12-3/TRBV12-4
TGTGCCAGCAGTTTAGGCCTAGCGGATTCCTACGAGCAGTACTTC
CASSLGLADSYEQYF
>TRBJ1-1|-|few|TRBV28
TGTGCCAGCGGGAATTTGGGATACACTGAAGCTTTCTTT
CASGNLGYTEAFF
>TRBJ1-2|-|once|TRBV20-1
TGCAGTGCTAGGCCCCGGTCCTATGGCTACACCTTC
CSARPRSYGYTF